The text below deals with one TCR beta chain. Only in-frame clones appear in the TCRdb table, and some are missing; sequencing was by immunoSEQ multiplex PCR. The sample has a few hundred thousand clones, about nine tenths seen once. The sample originates from a study of blood T cell repertoires in COVID-19. Trimming removed 10 bases from V and 4 bases from J; junction bases left unmatched: 9. Germline CDR1 and CDR2: LNHDA and SQIVND (reference sequence). The CDR3 sequence is 14 residues long. The sequence was obtained from an older man with acute or convalescent COVID-19. The sequenced sample consisted of peripheral blood. The chain links TRBV19 to TRBJ2-1; 8 nucleotides line up with TRBD2. The CDR3 loop reads CATKAGANYNEQFF. The CDR3 DNA follows: TGTGCCACCAAAGCGGGAGCAAATTACAATGAGCAGTTCTTC.